This T cell receptor beta chain emerged from a study of blood T cell repertoires in COVID-19 (dated by TCRdb to about 2020). In the study overall: Samples from collaborators originated in the United States, Italy and Spain and spanned both the acute and convalescent phases of COVID-19. Samples were obtained from the ongoing ImmuneRACE study (first 160 participants) and from about 1,300 subjects provided by 6 global collaborators. The dataset comprised deeply sampled blood TCRbeta repertoires from subjects exposed to, actively infected with, or recovered from COVID-19. HLA class I and class II types, where available, came from metadata supplied by the sample provider rather than from assay-based typing. The repertoires were released in a freely available public database intended as a resource for research on the immune response to SARS-CoV-2. The prospective study material was composed of cDNA or gDNA derived from T cells, B-cell-depleted T cells, or PBMCs. Nearly every sample came with metadata listing a de-identified subject ID, COVID-19 status, age in years and sex. Points the paper makes about the study in general: The quantity of clinical and demographic metadata differed by source and by participant and was supplied without curation.

The CDR3 has 18 amino acids, counting the end cysteine and phenylalanine. Only the CDR3 portion is preserved as DNA: 54 bases, with reading frame beginning at the first base. A distance of 20 bases separates the germline ends of V and J, which lose 6 bases and 2 bases respectively. Looking up the germline V gene yields CDR1 SNHLY and CDR2 FYNNEI. The collaborating institutions used their own protocols to collect whole blood in K2EDTA tubes. For TCRbeta analysis, collaborators shipped samples in one of three forms: frozen whole blood, isolated PBMCs, or DNA extracted from either of those sample types. Details on this clone: This receptor's antigen is unknown. Base qualities were left out, and no much larger clone turns up one base away.

The immunoSEQ Assay, a bias-controlled multiplex PCR, was used to amplify TCRbeta CDR3 regions from genomic DNA. The source study handled its data this way. The number of nucleated cells in each sample was estimated by amplification of reference gene primers within the assay. Sequence reads were collapsed and filtered to measure the absolute abundance of every unique TCRbeta CDR3 rearrangement. Productive Simpson clonality was computed per sample as the square root of Simpson's diversity index over productive rearrangements. TCRdb took over this immuneACCESS table, retaining in-frame rearrangements with V and J assigned. Such tables are incomplete; in checked studies, under half of the missing clones stem from an unresolved V gene, and the remainder is unexplained. Clone size and the V and J calls come from that table; the DNA yielded D and trimming. Recorded for this sample are about 110,000 clones; more than 75% of them occurred a single time. The ten largest clones add up to 7.9% of the sample.

The sample consisted of peripheral blood. The clonotype was recovered from a man between 65 and 79 years old with acute or convalescent COVID-19. The rearranged segments are TRBV2 and TRBJ2-6, with TRBD2 tentatively as D gene (5 bases match). The sequence in DNA is TGTGCCAGCAGACTAAGGGAGAATCTCCTCACTGGGGCCAACGTCCTGACTTTC. Its protein reads: CASRLRENLLTGANVLTF.